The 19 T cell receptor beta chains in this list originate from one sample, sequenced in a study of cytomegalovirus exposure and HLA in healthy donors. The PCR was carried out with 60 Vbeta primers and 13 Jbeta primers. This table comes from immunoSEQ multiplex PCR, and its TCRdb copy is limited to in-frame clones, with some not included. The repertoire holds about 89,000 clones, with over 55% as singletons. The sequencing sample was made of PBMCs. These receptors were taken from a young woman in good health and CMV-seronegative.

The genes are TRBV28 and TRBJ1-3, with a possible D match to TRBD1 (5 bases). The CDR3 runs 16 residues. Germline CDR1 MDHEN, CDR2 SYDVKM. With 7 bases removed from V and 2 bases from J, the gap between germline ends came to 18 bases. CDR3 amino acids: CASTEGVQYAGNTIYF. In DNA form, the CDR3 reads TGTGCCAGCACAGAAGGGGTACAGTATGCTGGAAACACCATATATTTT.

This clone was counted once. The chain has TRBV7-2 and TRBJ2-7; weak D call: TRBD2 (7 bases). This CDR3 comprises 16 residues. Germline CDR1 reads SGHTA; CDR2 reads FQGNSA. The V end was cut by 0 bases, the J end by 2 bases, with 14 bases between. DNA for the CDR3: TGTGCCAGCAGCTTAGCGTCGGGGGGCGGGGCCTACGAGCAGTACTTC. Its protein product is CASSLASGGGAYEQYF.

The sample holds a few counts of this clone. This CDR3 is CASSLGTSDYEQYF. For the CDR3, the DNA is TGTGCCAGCAGTCTCGGGACTAGCGACTACGAGCAGTACTTC. This chain uses TRBV28 with TRBJ2-7; TRBD2 matches 10 bases. This CDR3 is built from 14 residues. CDR1 is MDHEN, CDR2 SYDVKM, per germline. The junction had 4 bases not matched to a gene; V was cut back by 5 bases and J by 3 bases.

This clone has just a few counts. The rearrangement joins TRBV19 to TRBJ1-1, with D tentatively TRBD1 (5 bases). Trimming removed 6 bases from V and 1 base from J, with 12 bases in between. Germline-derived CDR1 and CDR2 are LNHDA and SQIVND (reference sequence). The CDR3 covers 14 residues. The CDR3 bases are TGTGCCAGTAGAATCAGGGAACAGAACACTGAAGCTTTCTTT. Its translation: CASRIREQNTEAFF.

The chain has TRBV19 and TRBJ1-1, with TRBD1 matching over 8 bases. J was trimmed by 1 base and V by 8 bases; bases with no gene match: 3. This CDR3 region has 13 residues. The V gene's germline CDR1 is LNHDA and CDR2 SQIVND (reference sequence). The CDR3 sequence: CASRTGPNTEAFF. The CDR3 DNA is TGTGCCAGTCGGACAGGGCCGAACACTGAAGCTTTCTTT. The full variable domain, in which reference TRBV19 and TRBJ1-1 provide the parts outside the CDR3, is DGGITQSPKYLFRKEGQNVTLSCEQNLNHDAMYWYRQDPGQGLRLIYYSQIVNDFQKGDIAEGYSVSREKKESFPLTVTSAQKNPTAFYLCASRTGPNTEAFFGQGTRLTVV.

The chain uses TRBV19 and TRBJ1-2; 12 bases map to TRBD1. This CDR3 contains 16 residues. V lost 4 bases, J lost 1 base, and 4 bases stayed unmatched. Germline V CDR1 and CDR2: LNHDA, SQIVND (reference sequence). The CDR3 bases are TGTGCCAGTAGTAGGGGGACAGGGGGCTTTAACTATGGCTACACCTTC. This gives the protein CASSRGTGGFNYGYTF.

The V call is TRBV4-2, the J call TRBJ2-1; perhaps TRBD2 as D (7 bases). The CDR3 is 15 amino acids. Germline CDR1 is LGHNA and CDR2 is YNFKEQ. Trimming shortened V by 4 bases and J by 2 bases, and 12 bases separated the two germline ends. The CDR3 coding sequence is TGTGCCAGCAGCCCCCGGGGGGCCACCTACAATGAGCAGTTCTTC. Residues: CASSPRGATYNEQFF.

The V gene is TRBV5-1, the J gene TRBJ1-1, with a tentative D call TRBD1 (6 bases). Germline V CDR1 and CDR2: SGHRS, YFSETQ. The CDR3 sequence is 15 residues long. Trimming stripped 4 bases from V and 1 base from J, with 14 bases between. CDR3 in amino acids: CASSPGQHQNTEAFF. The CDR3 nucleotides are TGCGCCAGCAGCCCCGGACAGCACCAGAACACTGAAGCTTTCTTT.

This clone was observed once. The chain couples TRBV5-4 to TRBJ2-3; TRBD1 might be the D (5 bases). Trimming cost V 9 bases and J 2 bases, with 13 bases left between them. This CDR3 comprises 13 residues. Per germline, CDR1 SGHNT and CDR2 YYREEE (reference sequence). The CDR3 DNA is TGTGCCACCACGACAGAACCCACAGATACGCAGTATTTT. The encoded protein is CATTTEPTDTQYF.

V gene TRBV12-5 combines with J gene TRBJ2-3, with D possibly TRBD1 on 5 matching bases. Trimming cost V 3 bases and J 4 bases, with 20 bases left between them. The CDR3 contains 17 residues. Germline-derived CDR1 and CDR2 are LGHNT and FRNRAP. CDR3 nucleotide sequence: TGTGCTAGTGGTTTAGCAGCGAGCAGGGAATATTCAGATACGCAGTATTTT. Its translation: CASGLAASREYSDTQYF.

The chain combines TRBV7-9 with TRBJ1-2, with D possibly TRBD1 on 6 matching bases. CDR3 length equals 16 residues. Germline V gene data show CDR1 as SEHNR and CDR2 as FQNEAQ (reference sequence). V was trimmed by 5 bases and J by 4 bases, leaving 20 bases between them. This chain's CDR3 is CASSPDQGRNSYGYTF. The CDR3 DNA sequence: TGTGCCAGCAGCCCCGACCAGGGGCGGAACTCCTATGGCTACACCTTC.

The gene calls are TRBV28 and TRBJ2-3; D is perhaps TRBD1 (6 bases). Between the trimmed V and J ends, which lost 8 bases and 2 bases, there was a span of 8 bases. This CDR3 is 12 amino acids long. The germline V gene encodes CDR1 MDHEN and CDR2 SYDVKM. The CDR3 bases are TGTGCCAGCCAGGGGACCACAGATACGCAGTATTTT. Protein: CASQGTTDTQYF. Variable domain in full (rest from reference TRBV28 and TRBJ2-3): DVKVTQSSRYLVKRTGEKVFLECVQDMDHENMFWYRQDPGLGLRLIYFSYDVKMKEKGDIPEGYSVSREKKERFSLILESASTNQTSMYLCASQGTTDTQYFGPGTRLTVL.

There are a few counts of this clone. The CDR3 region has the DNA TGTGCCAGTAGTGCCCGAGGTAGCCACCCCTTATACAATGAGCAGTTCTTC. Translating it yields CASSARGSHPLYNEQFF. The chain has TRBV19 and TRBJ2-1; D is unclear. Germline CDR1 reads LNHDA; CDR2 reads SQIVND (reference sequence). The CDR3 totals 17 residues. The germline V and J ends were trimmed by 5 bases and 4 bases, with 21 bases remaining between them.

The CDR3 region is CASSRDWQAQNYEQYF. CDR3 nucleotides: TGTGCCAGCAGTCGGGATTGGCAGGCCCAGAACTACGAGCAGTACTTC. V usage is TRBV27 and J usage is TRBJ2-7; D is perhaps TRBD2 (5 bases). V gave up 5 bases and J gave up 3 bases, with 20 bases separating them. Per the germline V gene, CDR1 is MNHEY and CDR2 is SMNVEV (reference sequence). The CDR3 extends over 16 amino acids.

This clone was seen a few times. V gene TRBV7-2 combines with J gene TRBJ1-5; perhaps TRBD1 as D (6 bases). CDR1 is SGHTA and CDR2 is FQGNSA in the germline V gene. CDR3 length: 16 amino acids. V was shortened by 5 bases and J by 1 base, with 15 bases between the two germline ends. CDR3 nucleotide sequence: TGTGCCAGCAGCCGGTTTGGACAGCTGAGCAATCAGCCCCAGCATTTT. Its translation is CASSRFGQLSNQPQHF.

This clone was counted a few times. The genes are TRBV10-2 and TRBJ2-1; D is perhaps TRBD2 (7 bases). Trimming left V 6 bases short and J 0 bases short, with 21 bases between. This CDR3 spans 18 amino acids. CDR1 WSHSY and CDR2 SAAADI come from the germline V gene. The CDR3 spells CASSGMGAGESSYNEQFF. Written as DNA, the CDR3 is TGCGCCAGCAGCGGCATGGGGGCGGGGGAAAGCTCCTACAATGAGCAGTTCTTC.

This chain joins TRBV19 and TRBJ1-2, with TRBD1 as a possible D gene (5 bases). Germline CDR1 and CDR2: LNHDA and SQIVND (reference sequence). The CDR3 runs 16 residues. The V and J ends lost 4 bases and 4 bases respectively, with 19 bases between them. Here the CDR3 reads CASSTREGRVPYGYTF. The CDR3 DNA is TGTGCCAGTAGTACCAGGGAGGGCAGGGTCCCCTATGGCTACACCTTC.

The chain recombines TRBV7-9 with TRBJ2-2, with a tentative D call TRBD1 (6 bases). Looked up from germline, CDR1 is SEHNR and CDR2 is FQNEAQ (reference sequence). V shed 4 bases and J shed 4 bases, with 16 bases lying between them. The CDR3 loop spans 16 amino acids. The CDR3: CASSWETIQGTGELFF. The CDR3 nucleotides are TGTGCCAGCAGCTGGGAGACCATACAGGGCACCGGGGAGCTGTTTTTT.

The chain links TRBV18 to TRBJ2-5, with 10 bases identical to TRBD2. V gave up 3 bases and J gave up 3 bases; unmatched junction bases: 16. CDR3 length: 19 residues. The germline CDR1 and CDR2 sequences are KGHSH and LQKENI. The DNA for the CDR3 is TGTGCCAGCTCACCTTTGCCTAGCGGGGGTGCGTGGACCAAAGAGACCCAGTACTTC. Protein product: CASSPLPSGGAWTKETQYF.